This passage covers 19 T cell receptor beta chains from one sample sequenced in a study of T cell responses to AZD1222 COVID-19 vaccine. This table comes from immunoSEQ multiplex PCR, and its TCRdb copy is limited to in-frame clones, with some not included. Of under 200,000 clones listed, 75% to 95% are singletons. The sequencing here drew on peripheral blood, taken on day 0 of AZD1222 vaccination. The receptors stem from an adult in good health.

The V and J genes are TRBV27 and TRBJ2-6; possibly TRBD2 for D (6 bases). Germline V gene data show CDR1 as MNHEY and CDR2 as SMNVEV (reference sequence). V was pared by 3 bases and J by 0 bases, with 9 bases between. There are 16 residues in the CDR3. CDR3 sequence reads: CASSFLGGSGANVLTF. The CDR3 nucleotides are TGTGCCAGCAGTTTTCTCGGGGGCTCTGGGGCCAACGTCCTGACTTTC.

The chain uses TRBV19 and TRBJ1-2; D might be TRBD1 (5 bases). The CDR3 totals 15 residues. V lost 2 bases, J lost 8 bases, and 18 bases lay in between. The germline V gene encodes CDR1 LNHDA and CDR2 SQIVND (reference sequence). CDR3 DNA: TGTGCCAGTAGTATAAAATCCCGGGCAGAGGGGGGCTACACCTTC. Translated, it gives CASSIKSRAEGGYTF. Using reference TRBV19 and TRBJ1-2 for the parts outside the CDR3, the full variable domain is DGGITQSPKYLFRKEGQNVTLSCEQNLNHDAMYWYRQDPGQGLRLIYYSQIVNDFQKGDIAEGYSVSREKKESFPLTVTSAQKNPTAFYLCASSIKSRAEGGYTFGSGTRLTVV.

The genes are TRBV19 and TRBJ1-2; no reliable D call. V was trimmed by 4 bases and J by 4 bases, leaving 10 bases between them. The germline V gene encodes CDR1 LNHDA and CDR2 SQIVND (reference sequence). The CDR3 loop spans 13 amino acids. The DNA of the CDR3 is TGTGCCAGTAGTAGCGTAGGCGGCTATGGCTACACCTTC. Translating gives CASSSVGGYGYTF.

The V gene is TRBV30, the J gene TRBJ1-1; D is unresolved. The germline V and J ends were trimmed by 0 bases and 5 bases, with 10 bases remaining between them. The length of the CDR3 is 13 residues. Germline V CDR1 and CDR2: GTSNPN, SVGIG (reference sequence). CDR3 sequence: CAWSVFQETEAFF. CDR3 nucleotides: TGTGCCTGGAGTGTATTCCAGGAGACTGAAGCTTTCTTT. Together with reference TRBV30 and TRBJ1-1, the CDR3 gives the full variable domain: SQTIHQWPATLVQPVGSPLSLECTVEGTSNPNLYWYRQAAGRGLQLLFYSVGIGQISSEVPQNLSASRPQDRQFILSSKKLLLSDSGFYLCAWSVFQETEAFFGQGTRLTVV.

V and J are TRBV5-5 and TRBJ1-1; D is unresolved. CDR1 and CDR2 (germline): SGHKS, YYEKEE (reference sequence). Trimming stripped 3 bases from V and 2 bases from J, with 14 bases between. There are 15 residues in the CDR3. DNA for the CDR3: TGTGCCAGCAGCTCCTTATTGCGTAGAAACACTGAAGCTTTCTTT. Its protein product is CASSSLLRRNTEAFF.

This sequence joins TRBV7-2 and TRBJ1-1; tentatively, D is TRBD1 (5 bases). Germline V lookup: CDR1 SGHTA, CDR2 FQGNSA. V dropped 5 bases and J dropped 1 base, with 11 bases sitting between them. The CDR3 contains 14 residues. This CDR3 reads CASSNRGRNTEAFF. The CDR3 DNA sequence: TGTGCCAGCAGCAACCGGGGCCGGAACACTGAAGCTTTCTTT.

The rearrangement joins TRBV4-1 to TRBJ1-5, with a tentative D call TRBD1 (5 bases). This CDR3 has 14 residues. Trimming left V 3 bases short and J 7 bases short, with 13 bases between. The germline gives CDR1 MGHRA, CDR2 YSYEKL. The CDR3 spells CASSHPDSTQPQHF. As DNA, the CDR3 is TGCGCCAGCAGCCACCCAGACAGTACCCAGCCCCAGCATTTT.

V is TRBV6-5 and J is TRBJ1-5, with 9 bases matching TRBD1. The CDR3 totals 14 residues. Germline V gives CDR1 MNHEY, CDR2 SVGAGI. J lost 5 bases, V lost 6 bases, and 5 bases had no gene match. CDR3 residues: CASRPGTGHQPQHF. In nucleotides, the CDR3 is TGTGCCAGCAGGCCCGGGACAGGGCATCAGCCCCAGCATTTT.

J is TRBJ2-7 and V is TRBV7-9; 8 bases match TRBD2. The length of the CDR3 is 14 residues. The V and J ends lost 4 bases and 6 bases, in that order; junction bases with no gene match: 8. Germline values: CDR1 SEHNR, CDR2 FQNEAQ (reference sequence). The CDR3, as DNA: TGTGCCAGCAGCTGGGGCCTGGGACTAGTCGAGCAGTACTTC. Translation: CASSWGLGLVEQYF.

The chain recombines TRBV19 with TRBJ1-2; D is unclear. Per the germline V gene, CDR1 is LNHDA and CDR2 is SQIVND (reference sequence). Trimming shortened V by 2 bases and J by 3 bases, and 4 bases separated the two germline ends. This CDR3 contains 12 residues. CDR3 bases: TGTGCCAGTAGTATAAGGGACTATGGCTACACCTTC. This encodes CASSIRDYGYTF.

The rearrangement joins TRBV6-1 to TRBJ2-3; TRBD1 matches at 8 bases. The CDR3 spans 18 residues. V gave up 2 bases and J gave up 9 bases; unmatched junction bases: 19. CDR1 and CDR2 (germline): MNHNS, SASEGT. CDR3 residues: CASSESILRQGILRTQYF. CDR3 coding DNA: TGTGCCAGCAGTGAAAGTATTTTGAGACAGGGGATCCTACGGACGCAGTATTTT.

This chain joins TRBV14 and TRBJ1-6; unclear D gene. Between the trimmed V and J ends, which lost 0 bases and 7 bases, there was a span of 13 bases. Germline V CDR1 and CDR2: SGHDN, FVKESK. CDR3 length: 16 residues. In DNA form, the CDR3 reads TGTGCCAGCAGCCAAGATTTTCCGTCTCCGAATTCACCCCTCCACTTT. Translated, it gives CASSQDFPSPNSPLHF.

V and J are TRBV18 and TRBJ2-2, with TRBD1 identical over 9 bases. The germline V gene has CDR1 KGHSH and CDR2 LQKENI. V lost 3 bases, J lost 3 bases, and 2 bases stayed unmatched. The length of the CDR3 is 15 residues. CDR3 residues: CASSPRQGDTGELFF. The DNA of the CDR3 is TGTGCCAGCTCACCGCGACAGGGGGACACCGGGGAGCTGTTTTTT.

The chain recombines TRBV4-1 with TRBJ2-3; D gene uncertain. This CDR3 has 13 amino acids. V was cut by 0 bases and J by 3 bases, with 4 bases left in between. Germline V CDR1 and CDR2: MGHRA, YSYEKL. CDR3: CASSQDWTDTQYF. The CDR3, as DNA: TGCGCCAGCAGCCAAGATTGGACAGATACGCAGTATTTT.

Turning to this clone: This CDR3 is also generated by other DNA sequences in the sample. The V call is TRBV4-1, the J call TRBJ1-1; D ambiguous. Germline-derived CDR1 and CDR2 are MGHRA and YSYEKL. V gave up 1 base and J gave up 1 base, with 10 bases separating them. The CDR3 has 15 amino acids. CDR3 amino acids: CASSQVRAGNTEAFF. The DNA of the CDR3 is TGCGCCAGCAGCCAAGTAAGGGCTGGGAACACTGAAGCTTTCTTT.

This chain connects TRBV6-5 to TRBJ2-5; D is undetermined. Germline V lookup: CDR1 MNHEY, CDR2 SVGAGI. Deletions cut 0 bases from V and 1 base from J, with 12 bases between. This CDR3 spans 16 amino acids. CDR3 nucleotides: TGTGCCAGCAGTTACTCCTTCAGGACGGGCCAAGAGACCCAGTACTTC. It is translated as CASSYSFRTGQETQYF.

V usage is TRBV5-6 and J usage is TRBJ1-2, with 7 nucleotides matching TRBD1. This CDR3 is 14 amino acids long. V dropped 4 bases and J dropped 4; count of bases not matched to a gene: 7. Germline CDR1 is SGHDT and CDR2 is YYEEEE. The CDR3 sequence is CASSEGQWFYGYTF. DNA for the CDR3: TGTGCCAGCAGCGAGGGACAGTGGTTCTATGGCTACACCTTC. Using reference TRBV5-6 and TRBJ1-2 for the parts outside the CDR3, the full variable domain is DAGVTQSPTHLIKTRGQQVTLRCSPKSGHDTVSWYQQALGQGPQFIFQYYEEEERQRGNFPDRFSGHQFPNYSSELNVNALLLGDSALYLCASSEGQWFYGYTFGSGTRLTVV.

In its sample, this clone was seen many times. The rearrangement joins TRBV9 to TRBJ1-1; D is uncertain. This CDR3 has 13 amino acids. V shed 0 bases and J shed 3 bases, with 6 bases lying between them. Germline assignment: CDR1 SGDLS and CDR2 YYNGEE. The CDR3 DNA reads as TGTGCCAGCAGCGTAGCGGGTCACACTGAAGCTTTCTTT. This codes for CASSVAGHTEAFF.

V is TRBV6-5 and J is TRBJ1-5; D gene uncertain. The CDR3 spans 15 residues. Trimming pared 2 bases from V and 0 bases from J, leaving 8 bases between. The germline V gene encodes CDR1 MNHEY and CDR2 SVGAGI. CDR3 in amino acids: CASSYSENSNQPQHF. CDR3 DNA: TGTGCCAGCAGTTACAGTGAAAATAGCAATCAGCCCCAGCATTTT.